This T cell receptor (beta chain) was captured by sequencing in a study of human versus mouse CDR3 diversity and MHC coevolution. Produced via immunoSEQ multiplex PCR; TCRdb's table is partial and in-frame only. This table holds about 77,000 clones, approximately 90% found once. This CDR3 is 12 amino acids long. The germline CDR1 and CDR2 sequences are SGHKS and YYEKEE (reference sequence). Trimming took 5 bases from V and 4 from J, leaving 9 bases between them. Input material: naive CD4+ T cells from blood. The subset here: CD45RO-negative CD62L-positive naive CD4 T cells. The V gene is TRBV5-5, the J gene TRBJ1-2, with D unresolved. This clonotype was sampled from a person aged 25 to 75 in good health. CDR3 sequence (DNA): TGTGCCAGCAGGGGAGGAAGCTATGGCTACACCTTC. Its translation: CASRGGSYGYTF.